This entry is about one T cell receptor (beta chain). This sample was included in a study of blood T cell repertoires in COVID-19. About the study: Acute-phase and convalescent COVID-19 samples originated in the United States, Italy and Spain. Sources were T cells, B-cell-depleted T cells, or PBMCs; the material itself was cDNA or gDNA.

Study processing details: Using reference gene primer amplification, nucleated cell counts were estimated. Sequencing used immunoSEQ multiplex PCR; TCRdb keeps in-frame clones, though not all of them. The V and J calls and the clone size are those of that table, but D and trimming were determined from the DNA. The table has about 200,000 clones, less than 85% seen once. Grouping used clinical history reported by participants in a survey and questionnaire. The germline V gene has CDR1 MNHEY and CDR2 SVGAGI. The CDR3 is 14 residues long. The ends were cut back, 6 bases at V and 2 bases at J, with 10 bases in the middle.

This TCR was recovered from a man aged 40-55 years who had recovered from COVID-19. Input material: PBMCs or T cells enriched from blood (not recorded which). The chain links TRBV6-5 to TRBJ2-2; TRBD2 might be the D (5 bases). CDR3: CASSLGLNTGELFF. The CDR3 DNA reads TGTGCCAGCAGCCTCGGACTCAACACCGGGGAGCTGTTTTTT.